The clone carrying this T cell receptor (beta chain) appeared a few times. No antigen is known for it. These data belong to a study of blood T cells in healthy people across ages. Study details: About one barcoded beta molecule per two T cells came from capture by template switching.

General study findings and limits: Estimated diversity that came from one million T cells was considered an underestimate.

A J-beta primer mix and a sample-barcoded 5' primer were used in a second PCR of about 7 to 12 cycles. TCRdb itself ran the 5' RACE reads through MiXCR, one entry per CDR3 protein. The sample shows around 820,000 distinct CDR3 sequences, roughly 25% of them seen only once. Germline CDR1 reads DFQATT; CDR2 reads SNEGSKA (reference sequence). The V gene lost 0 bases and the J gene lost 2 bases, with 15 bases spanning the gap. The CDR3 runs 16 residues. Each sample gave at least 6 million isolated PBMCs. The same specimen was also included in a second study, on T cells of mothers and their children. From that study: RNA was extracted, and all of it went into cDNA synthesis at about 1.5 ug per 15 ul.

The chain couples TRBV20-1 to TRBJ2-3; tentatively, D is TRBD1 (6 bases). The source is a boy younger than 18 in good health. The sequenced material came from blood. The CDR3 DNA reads TGCAGTGCTAGAGATCCCACCGCAGGGGACACAGATACGCAGTATTTT. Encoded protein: CSARDPTAGDTDTQYF.